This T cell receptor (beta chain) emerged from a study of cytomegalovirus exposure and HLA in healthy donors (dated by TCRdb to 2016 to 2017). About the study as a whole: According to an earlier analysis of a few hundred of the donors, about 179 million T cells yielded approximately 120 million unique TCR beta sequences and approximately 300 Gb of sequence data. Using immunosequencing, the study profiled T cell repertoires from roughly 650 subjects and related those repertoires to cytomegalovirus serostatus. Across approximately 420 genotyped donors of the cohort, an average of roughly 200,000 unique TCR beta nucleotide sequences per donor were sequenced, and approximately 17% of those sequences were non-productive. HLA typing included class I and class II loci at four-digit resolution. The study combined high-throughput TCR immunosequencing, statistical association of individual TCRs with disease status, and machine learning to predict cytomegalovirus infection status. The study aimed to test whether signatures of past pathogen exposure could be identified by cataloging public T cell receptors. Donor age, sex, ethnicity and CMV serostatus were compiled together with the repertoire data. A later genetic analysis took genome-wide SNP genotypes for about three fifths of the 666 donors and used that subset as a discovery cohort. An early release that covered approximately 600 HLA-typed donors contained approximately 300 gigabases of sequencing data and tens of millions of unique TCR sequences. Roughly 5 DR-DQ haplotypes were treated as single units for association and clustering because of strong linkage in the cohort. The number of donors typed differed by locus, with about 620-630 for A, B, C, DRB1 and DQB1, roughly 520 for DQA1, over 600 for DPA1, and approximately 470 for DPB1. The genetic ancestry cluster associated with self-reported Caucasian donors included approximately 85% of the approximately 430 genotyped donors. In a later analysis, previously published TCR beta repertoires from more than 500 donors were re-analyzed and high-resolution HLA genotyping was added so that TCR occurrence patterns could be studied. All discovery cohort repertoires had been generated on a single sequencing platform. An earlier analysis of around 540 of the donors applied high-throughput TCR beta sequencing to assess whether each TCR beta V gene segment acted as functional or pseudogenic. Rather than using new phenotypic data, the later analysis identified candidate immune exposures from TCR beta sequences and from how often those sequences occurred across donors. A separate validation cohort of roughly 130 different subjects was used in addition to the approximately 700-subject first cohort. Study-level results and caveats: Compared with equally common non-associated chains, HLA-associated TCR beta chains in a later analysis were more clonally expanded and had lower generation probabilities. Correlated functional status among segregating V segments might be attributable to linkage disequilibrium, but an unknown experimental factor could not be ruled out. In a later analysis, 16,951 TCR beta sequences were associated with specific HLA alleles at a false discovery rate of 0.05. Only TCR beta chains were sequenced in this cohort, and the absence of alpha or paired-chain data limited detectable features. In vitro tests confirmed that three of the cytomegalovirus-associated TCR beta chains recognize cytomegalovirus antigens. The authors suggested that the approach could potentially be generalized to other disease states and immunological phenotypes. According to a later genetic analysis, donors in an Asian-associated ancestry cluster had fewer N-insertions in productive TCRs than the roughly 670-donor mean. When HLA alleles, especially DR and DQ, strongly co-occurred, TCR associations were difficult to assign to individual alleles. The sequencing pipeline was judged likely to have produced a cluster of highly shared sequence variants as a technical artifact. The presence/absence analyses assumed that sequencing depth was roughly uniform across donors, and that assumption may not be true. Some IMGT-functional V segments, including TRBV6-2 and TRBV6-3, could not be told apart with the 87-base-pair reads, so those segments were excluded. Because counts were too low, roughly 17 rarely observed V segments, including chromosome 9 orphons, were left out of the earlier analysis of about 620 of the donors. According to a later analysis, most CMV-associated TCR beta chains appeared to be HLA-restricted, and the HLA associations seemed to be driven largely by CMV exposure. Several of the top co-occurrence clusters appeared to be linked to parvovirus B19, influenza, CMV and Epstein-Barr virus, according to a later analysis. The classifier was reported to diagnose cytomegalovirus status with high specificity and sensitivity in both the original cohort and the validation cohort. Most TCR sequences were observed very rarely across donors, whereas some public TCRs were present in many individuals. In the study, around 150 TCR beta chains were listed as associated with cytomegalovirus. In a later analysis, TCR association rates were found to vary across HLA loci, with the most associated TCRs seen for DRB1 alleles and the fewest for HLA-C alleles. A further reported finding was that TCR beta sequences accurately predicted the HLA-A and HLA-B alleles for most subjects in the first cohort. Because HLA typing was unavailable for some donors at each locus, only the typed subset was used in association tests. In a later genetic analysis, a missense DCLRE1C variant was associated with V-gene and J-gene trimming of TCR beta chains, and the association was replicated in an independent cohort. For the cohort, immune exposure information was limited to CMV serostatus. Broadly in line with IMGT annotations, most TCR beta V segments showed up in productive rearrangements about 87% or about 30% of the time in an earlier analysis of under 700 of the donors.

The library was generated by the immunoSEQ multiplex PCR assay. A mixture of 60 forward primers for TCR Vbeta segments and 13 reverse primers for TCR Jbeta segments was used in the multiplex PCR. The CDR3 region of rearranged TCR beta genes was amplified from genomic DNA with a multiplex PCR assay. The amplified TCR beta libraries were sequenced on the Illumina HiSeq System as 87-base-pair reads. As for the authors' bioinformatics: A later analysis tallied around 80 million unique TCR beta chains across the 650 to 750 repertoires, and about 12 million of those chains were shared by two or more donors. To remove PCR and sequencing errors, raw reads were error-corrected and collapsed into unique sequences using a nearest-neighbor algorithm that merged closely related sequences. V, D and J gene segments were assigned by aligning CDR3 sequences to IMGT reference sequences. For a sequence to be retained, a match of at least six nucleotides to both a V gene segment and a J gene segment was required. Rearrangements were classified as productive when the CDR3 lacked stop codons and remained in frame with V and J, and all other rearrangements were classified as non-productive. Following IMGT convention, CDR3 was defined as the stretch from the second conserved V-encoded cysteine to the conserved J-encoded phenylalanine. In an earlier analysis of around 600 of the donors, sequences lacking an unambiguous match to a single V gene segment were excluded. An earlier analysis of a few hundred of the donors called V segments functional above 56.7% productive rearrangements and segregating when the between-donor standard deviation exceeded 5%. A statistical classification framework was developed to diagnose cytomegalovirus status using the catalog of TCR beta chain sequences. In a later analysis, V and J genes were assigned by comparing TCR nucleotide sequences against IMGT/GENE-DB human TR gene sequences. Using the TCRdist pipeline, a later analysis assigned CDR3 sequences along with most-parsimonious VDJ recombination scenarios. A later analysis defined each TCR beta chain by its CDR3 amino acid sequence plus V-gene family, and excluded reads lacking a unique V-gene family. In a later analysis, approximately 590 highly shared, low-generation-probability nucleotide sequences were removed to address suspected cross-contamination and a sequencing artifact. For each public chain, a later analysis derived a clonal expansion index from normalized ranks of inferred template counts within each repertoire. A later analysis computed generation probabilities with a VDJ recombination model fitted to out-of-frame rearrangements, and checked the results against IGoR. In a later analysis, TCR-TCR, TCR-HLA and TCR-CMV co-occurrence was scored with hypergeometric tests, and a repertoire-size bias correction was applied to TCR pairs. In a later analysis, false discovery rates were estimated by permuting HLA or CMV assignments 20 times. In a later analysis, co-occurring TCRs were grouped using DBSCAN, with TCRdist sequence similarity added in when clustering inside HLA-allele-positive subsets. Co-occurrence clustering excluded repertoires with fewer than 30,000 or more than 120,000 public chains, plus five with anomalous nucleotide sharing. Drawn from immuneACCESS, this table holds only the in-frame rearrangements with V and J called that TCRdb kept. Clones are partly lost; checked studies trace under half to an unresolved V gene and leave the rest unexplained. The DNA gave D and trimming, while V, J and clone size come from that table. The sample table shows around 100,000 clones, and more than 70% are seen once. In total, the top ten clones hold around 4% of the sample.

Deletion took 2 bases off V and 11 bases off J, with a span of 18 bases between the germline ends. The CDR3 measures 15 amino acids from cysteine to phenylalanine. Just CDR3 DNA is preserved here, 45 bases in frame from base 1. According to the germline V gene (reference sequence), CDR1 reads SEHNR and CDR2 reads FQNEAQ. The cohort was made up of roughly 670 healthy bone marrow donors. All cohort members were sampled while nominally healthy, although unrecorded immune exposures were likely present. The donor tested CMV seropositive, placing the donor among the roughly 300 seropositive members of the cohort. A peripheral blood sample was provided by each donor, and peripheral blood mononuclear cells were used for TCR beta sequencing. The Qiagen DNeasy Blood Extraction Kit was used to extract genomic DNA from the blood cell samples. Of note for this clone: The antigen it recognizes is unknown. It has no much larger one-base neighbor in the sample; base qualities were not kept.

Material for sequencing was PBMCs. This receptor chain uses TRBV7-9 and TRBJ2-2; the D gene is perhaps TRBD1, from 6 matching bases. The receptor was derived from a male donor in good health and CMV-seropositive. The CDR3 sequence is CASSLTKGGMSELFF. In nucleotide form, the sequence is TGTGCCAGCAGCTTAACGAAAGGGGGAATGAGTGAGCTGTTTTTT.